This T cell receptor beta chain comes out of a study of human T cells and chemical hapten exposure. In the study overall: Upper inner arm skin measuring roughly 2 cm by roughly 2 cm received 2% DPC for sensitization. Study conclusions and caveats: Expanded TCRs created a significantly greater count of big CDR3 similarity clusters than controls did.

The CDR3 extends over 14 amino acids. V was cut by 2 bases and J by 2 bases, with 7 bases left in between. This clonotype was found a few times. Its antigen is not known. TCRdb ran MiXCR on the RACE reads and lists one entry per CDR3 protein. The data show tens of thousands of distinct CDR3 sequences, roughly a tenth seen once. Time point meaning: pre-sensitization, week 0. Treatment: therapeutic diphenylcyclopropenone sensitization with weekly scalp DPC. Patients had alopecia, were aged 18 to 70, and were not pregnant. The sample here was whole blood, taken in connection with sensitization to the hapten diphenylcyclopropenone (DPC). This TCR was recovered from a man in his forties with alopecia areata. Some clones in this sample may be carry-over from other donors' samples. This rearrangement joins TRBV12-3 or TRBV12-4 to TRBJ1-3; unclear D gene. The CDR3 sequence: CASSLSGAGNTIYF. CDR3 nucleotides: TGTGCCAGCAGTTTATCTGGGGCTGGAAACACCATATATTTT.